This T cell receptor beta chain was identified in a study of cytomegalovirus exposure and HLA in healthy donors. Primers included in the PCR were 60 Vbeta and 13 Jbeta primers. The table came from immunoSEQ multiplex PCR; TCRdb's copy has only in-frame clones and leaves some out. The sample shows roughly 250,000 clones, 84% of them seen only once. CDR3 length: 17 residues. Germline assignment: CDR1 GTSNPN and CDR2 SVGIG (reference sequence). V shed 1 base, J shed 8 bases, and the junction held 11 bases outside the gene matches. This clone was seen a few times. Antigen specificity is unknown. Overall study results and limits: Later analysis demonstrated an association between a missense DCLRE1C variant and TCR beta V- and J-gene trimming. Reports indicate that TCR beta sequences accurately predicted the HLA-A and HLA-B alleles of most subjects.

The chain is built from TRBV30 and TRBJ1-4; 12 nucleotides agree with TRBD1. The receptor comes from a woman in her forties in good health and CMV-seropositive. The sample taken for sequencing was PBMCs. The chain's CDR3 is CAWSAPGQGASVEKLFF. CDR3 DNA sequence: TGTGCCTGGAGTGCGCCGGGACAGGGGGCATCGGTCGAAAAACTGTTTTTT.